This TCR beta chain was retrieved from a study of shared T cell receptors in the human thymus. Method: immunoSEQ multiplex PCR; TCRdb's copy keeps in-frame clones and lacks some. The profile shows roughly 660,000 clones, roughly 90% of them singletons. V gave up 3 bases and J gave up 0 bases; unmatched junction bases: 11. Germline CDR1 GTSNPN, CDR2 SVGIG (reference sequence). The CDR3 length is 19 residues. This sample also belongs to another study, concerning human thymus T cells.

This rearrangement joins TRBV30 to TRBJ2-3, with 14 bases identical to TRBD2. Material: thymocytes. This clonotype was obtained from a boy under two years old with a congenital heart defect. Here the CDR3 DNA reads TGTGCCTGGAGGGAATCTCCCGGGACTAGCGGGAGTAGCACAGATACGCAGTATTTT. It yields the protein CAWRESPGTSGSSTDTQYF. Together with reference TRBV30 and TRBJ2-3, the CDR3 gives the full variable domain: SQTIHQWPATLVQPVGSPLSLECTVEGTSNPNLYWYRQAAGRGLQLLFYSVGIGQISSEVPQNLSASRPQDRQFILSSKKLLLSDSGFYLCAWRESPGTSGSSTDTQYFGPGTRLTVL.